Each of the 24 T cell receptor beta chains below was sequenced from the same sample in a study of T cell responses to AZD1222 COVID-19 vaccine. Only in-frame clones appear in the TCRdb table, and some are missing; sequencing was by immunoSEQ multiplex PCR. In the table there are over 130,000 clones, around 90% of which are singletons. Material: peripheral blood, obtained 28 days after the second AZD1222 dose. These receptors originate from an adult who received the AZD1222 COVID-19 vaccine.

CDR3 in DNA: TGTGCCAGAAGCTCGACAGGGCCCTGGAGCGAGCAGTACTTC. This encodes CARSSTGPWSEQYF. This chain connects TRBV5-3 to TRBJ2-7, with 7 bases aligning to TRBD1. TRBV5-3 is annotated as an ORF whose role is uncertain. V shed 3 bases and J 6 bases; nucleotides not matched to a gene: 9. This CDR3 comprises 14 residues.

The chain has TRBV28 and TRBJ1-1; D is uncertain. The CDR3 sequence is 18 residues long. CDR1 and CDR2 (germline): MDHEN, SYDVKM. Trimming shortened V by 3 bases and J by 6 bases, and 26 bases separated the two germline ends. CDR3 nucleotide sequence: TGTGCCAGCAGTTTGCGCCCTTCGGGATTCCGCCCTCGCTCTGAAGCTTTCTTT. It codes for CASSLRPSGFRPRSEAFF. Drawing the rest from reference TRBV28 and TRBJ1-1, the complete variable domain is DVKVTQSSRYLVKRTGEKVFLECVQDMDHENMFWYRQDPGLGLRLIYFSYDVKMKEKGDIPEGYSVSREKKERFSLILESASTNQTSMYLCASSLRPSGFRPRSEAFFGQGTRLTVV.

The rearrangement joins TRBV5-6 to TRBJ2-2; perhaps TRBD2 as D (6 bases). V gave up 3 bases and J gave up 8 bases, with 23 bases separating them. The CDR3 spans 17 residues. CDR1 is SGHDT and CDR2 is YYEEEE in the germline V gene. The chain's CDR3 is CASSWGGRTTRTGELFF. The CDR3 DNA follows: TGTGCCAGCAGCTGGGGAGGTCGAACAACACGTACGGGGGAGCTGTTTTTT.

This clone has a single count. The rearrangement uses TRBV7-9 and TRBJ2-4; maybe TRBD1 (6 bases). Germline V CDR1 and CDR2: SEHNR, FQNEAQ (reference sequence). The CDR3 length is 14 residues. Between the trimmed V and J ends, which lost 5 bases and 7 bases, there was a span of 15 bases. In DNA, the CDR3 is TGTGCCAGCAGCATTCAGGGGAAGGTTAACATTCAGTACTTC. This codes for CASSIQGKVNIQYF.

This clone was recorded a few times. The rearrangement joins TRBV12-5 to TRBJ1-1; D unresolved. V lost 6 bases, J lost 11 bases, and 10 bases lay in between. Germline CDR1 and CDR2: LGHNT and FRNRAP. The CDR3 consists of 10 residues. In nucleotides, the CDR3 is TGTGCTAGTGGGGGTAGGGAGGCTTTCTTT. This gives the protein CASGGREAFF. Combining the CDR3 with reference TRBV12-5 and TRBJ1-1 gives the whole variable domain DARVTQTPRHKVTEMGQEVTMRCQPILGHNTVFWYRQTMMQGLELLAYFRNRAPLDDSGMPKDRFSAEMPDATLATLKIQPSEPRDSAVYFCASGGREAFFGQGTRLTVV.

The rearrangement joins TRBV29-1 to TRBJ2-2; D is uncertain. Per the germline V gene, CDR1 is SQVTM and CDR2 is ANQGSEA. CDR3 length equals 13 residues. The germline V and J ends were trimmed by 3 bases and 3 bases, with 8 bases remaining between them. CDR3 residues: CSVEALDTGELFF. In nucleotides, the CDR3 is TGCAGCGTTGAGGCGTTGGACACCGGGGAGCTGTTTTTT.

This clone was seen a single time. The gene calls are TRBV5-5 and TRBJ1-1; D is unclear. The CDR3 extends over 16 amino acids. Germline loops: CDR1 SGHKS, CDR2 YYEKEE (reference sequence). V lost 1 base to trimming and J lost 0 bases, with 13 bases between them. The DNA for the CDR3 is TGTGCCAGCAGCTTGCTTGCAGGATCCATGAACACTGAAGCTTTCTTT. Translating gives CASSLLAGSMNTEAFF.

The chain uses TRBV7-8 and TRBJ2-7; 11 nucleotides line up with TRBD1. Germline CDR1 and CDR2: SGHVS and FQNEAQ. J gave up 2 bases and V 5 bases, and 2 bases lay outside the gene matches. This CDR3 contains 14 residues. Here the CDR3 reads CASSEGQGAYEQYF. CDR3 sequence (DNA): TGTGCCAGCAGCGAGGGACAGGGGGCCTACGAGCAGTACTTC.

This CDR3 reads CASSFGQGIYGYTF. CDR3 in DNA: TGTGCCAGCAGTTTCGGTCAGGGAATTTATGGCTACACCTTC. This chain uses TRBV27 with TRBJ1-2, with D maybe TRBD1 (5 bases). The CDR3 has 14 residues. Trimming took 3 bases from V and 5 from J, leaving 13 bases between them. Germline V gives CDR1 MNHEY, CDR2 SMNVEV (reference sequence).

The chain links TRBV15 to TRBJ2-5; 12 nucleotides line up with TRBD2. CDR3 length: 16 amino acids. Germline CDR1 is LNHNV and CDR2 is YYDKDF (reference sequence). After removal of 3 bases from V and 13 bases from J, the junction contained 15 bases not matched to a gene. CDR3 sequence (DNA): TGTGCCACCAGCAGCGATACTGGGCTAGCGGGAGGGCCCTGGTACTTC. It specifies CATSSDTGLAGGPWYF.

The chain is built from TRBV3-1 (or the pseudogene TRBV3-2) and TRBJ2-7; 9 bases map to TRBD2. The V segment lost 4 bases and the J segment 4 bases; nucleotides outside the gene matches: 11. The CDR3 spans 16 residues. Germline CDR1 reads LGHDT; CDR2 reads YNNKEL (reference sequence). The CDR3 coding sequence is TGTGCCAGCAGCCCAGGATTAGCGGGAGAAAGGTACGAGCAGTACTTC. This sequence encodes CASSPGLAGERYEQYF.

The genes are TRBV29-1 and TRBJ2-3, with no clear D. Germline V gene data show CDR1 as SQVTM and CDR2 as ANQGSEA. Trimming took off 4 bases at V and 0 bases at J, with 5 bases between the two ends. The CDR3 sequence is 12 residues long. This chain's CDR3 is CSVGGSTDTQYF. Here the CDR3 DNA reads TGCAGCGTTGGGGGTAGCACAGATACGCAGTATTTT.

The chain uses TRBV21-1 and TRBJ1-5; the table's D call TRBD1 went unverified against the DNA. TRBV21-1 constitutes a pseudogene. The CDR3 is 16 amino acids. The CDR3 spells CASSKAPRDSNQPQHF. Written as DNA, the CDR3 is TGTGCCAGCAGCAAAGCACCCAGGGATAGCAATCAGCCCCAGCATTTT.

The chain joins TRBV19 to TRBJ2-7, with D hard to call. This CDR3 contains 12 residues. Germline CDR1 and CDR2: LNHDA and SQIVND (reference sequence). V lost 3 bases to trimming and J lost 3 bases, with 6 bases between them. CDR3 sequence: CASSMHGYEQYF. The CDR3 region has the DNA TGTGCCAGTAGTATGCACGGCTACGAGCAGTACTTC.

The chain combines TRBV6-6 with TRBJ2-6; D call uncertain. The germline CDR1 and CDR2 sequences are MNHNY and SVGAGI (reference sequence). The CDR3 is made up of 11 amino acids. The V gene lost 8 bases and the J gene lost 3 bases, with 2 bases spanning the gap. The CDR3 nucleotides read TGTGCCAGCTGTGGGGCCAACGTCCTGACTTTC. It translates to CASCGANVLTF.

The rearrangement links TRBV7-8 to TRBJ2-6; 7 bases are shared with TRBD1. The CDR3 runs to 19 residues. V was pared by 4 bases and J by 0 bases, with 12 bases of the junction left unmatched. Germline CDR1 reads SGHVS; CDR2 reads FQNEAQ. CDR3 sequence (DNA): TGTGCCAGCAGCTCCCGAGGGGGCCGTGTGGGCTCTGGGGCCAACGTCCTGACTTTC. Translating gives CASSSRGGRVGSGANVLTF.

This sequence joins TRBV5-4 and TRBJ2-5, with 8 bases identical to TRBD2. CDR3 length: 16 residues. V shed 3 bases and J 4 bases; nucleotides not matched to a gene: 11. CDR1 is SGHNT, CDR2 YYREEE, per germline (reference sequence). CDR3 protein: CASSSVMAGGLETQYF. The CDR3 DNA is TGTGCCAGCAGCTCCGTAATGGCGGGAGGATTAGAGACCCAGTACTTC.

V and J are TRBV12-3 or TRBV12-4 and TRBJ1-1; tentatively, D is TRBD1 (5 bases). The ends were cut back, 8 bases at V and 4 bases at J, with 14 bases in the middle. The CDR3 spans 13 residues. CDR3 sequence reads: CASDSADSTEAFF. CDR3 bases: TGTGCCAGCGATTCTGCTGACAGCACTGAAGCTTTCTTT.

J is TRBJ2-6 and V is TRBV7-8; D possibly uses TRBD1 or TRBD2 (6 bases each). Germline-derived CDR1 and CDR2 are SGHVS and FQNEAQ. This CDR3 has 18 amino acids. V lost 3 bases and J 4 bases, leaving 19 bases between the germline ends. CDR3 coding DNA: TGTGCCAGCAGCTTCCAAAGCTCGGGGGCGCGAGGGGCCAACGTCCTGACTTTC. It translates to CASSFQSSGARGANVLTF. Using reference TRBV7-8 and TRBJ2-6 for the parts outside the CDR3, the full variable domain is GAGVSQSPRYKVAKRGQDVALRCDPISGHVSLFWYQQALGQGPEFLTYFQNEAQLDKSGLPSDRFFAERPEGSVSTLKIQRTQQEDSAVYLCASSFQSSGARGANVLTFGAGSRLTVL.

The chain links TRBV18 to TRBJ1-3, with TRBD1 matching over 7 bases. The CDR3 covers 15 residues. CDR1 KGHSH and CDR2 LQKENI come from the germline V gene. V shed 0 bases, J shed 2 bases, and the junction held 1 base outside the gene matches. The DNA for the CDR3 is TGTGCCAGCTCACCACCGCAGGGGGCTGGAAACACCATATATTTT. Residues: CASSPPQGAGNTIYF.

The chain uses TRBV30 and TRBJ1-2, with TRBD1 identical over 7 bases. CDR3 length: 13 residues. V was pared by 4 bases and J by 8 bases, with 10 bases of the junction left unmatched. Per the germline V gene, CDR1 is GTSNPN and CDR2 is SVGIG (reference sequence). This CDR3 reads CAWTYDREGGYTF. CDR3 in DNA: TGTGCCTGGACCTACGACAGGGAGGGAGGCTACACCTTC. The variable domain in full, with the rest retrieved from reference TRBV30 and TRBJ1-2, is SQTIHQWPATLVQPVGSPLSLECTVEGTSNPNLYWYRQAAGRGLQLLFYSVGIGQISSEVPQNLSASRPQDRQFILSSKKLLLSDSGFYLCAWTYDREGGYTFGSGTRLTVV.

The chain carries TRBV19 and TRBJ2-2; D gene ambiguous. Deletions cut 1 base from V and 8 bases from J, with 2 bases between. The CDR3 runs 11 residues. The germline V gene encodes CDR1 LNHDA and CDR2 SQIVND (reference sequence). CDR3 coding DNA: TGTGCCAGTAGTATAGGTGGGGAGCTGTTTTTT. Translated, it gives CASSIGGELFF.

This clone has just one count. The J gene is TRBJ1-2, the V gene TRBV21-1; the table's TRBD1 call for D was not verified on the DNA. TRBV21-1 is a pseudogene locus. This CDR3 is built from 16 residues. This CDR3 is CASPRGAGQGDYGYTF. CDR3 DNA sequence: TGTGCCAGCCCCCGGGGGGCAGGACAGGGCGACTATGGCTACACCTTC.

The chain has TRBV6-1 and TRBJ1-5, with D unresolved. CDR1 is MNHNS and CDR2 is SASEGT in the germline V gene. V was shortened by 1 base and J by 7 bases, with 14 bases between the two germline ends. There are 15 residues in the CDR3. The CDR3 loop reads CASSEGRGPGQPQHF. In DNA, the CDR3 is TGTGCCAGCAGTGAAGGCAGAGGACCAGGACAGCCCCAGCATTTT.